This T cell receptor (beta chain) stems from a study of T cell changes during pregnancy in multiple sclerosis (dated by TCRdb to the late 2010s). Regarding the study in general: The study examined how the T cell repertoire changed over the course of pregnancy in women with multiple sclerosis.

To note about this clone: Its antigen is still unknown. Nothing much larger sits one base from this clone, and base qualities are not available.

The library was produced with the immunoSEQ multiplex PCR assay. Held by TCRdb, this immuneACCESS table contains in-frame sequences only and omits some clones. Under half of the omission traces to an unresolved V gene where checked; the cause of the rest is unknown. In this sample the table shows approximately 70,000 clones, 92% of which occur a single time. The ten largest clonotypes hold more than 1.1% of the sample. The sequenced sample was peripheral blood, obtained after pregnancy. The source of this sequence is a female donor with multiple sclerosis, enrolled in a pregnancy study.

The DNA sequence is given as TGTGCCAGCACCGAGGGAGTGAACCTTGGCTACACCTTC. Its amino acids are CASTEGVNLGYTF. Recombination linked TRBV6-5 to TRBJ1-2, with the D gene call left open. A distance of 16 bases separates the germline ends of V and J, which lose 7 bases and 7 bases respectively. As encoded in the germline V gene, CDR1 is MNHEY while CDR2 is SVGAGI. From the cysteine up to the phenylalanine, the CDR3 has a length of 13 residues. Of the read, only the CDR3 DNA is kept; its 39 bases are in frame from base 1.